These 8 T cell receptor beta chains were all obtained from the same sample, sequenced in a study of spatial heterogeneity in lung cancer. MiXCR was run by TCRdb on the 5' RACE reads, yielding one entry per CDR3 protein. The sample includes fewer than 65,000 distinct CDR3 sequences, about 6.6% of them seen just once. As to time point: sample taken at primary tumor resection. Source: PBMCs, taken at surgery. The receptor source for this set is a female donor with early-stage non-small cell lung cancer.

By sample share, this clonotype is medium-sized. The chain has TRBV28 and TRBJ1-1; TRBD1 agrees at 9 bases. CDR1 and CDR2 (germline): MDHEN, SYDVKM. V gave up 5 bases and J gave up 0 bases; unmatched junction bases: 19. The length of the CDR3 is 20 residues. This CDR3 is CASSPPGTGITFNMNTEAFF. CDR3 bases: TGTGCCAGCAGTCCTCCCGGGACAGGGATAACTTTCAACATGAACACTGAAGCTTTCTTT. The full variable domain, completed using reference TRBV28 and TRBJ1-1, is DVKVTQSSRYLVKRTGEKVFLECVQDMDHENMFWYRQDPGLGLRLIYFSYDVKMKEKGDIPEGYSVSREKKERFSLILESASTNQTSMYLCASSPPGTGITFNMNTEAFFGQGTRLTVV.

The rearrangement links TRBV20-1 to TRBJ1-4; no firm D call. The CDR3 has 13 residues. The V gene's germline CDR1 is DFQATT and CDR2 SNEGSKA (reference sequence). The CDR3: CSWRAGTNEKLFF. Written as DNA, the CDR3 is TGCAGCTGGCGGGCCGGGACTAATGAAAAACTGTTTTTT.

Details on this clonotype: A much bigger clone sits one base away, suggesting this may be a read error. The CDR3 does not close with the conserved phenylalanine or tryptophan, likely indicating a read error. This chain links TRBV11-3 with TRBJ2-5; TRBD1 might be the D (5 bases). The CDR3 is 15 amino acids. Per the germline V gene, CDR1 is SGHNT and CDR2 is YENEEA. V was clipped by 5 bases and J by 7 bases, with 20 bases between them. CDR3 residues: CASSPAGDPRGTQYL. For the CDR3, the DNA is TGTGCCAGCAGCCCCGCCGGAGACCCAAGGGGGACCCAGTACCTC.

This clonotype was recorded at least ten times. This chain connects TRBV23-1 to TRBJ2-7, with 7 bases fitting TRBD1. TRBV23-1 counts as an open reading frame of uncertain function. The CDR3 runs 12 residues. Losses at the gene ends were 11 bases for V and 2 bases for J; bases not matched to a gene: 6. The CDR3 loop reads CALGQAPYEQYF. The CDR3 DNA follows: TGCGCCCTCGGACAGGCGCCCTACGAGCAGTACTTC.

This clonotype has at least ten counts. The chain joins TRBV6-5 to TRBJ2-7, with D maybe TRBD2 (7 bases). Germline values: CDR1 MNHEY, CDR2 SVGAGI. The germline V and J ends were trimmed by 6 bases and 5 bases, with 17 bases remaining between them. The CDR3 is 14 residues long. The DNA for the CDR3 is TGTGCCAGCAGACAAAGGGGGGGTGGCCACGAGCAGTACGTC. It codes for CASRQRGGGHEQYV.

A remark on this clonotype: At one boundary the junction diverges from the germline segment, which might be a read error. The chain carries TRBV20-1 and TRBJ1-1; 9 nucleotides align to TRBD1. Germline CDR1 reads DFQATT; CDR2 reads SNEGSKA (reference sequence). CDR3 length: 14 residues. The CDR3, as DNA: TGCAGTGCTAGAGGAGGGACAGGGAACTCTGAAGCTTTCTTT. This codes for CSARGGTGNSEAFF.

There are many counts of this clonotype. This chain links TRBV7-2 with TRBJ2-7; D call uncertain. Trimming pared 9 bases from V and 2 bases from J, leaving 14 bases between. The CDR3 extends over 13 amino acids. Per the germline V gene, CDR1 is SGHTA and CDR2 is FQGNSA. CDR3 region: CARETEITYEQYF. The CDR3 DNA reads TGTGCCAGAGAGACCGAGATCACCTACGAGCAGTACTTC.

The V gene is TRBV18, the J gene TRBJ2-7, with D possibly TRBD1 on 5 matching bases. Germline CDR1 reads KGHSH; CDR2 reads LQKENI. The CDR3 is made up of 11 amino acids. Trimming removed 3 bases at V and 9 bases at J, with 9 bases between. CDR3 in amino acids: CASSPERGQYF. The CDR3 nucleotides are TGTGCCAGCTCACCCGAAAGGGGGCAGTACTTC.